This T cell receptor beta chain emerged from a study of shared clonotypes between healthy human individuals. TCRdb keeps only in-frame clones here, not all; method: immunoSEQ multiplex PCR. The repertoire holds approximately 2,300,000 clones, with 80% to 95% as singletons. This sequence originates from a man in his late teens or twenties in good health. Some clones in this sample may be carry-over from other donors' samples. Sequencing was performed on naive CD4+ T cells from PBMCs. Subset reported: CD45RA+ positively selected.

CDR3 coding DNA: TGTGCCAGCAGCTACAGGGGAAAATTCGGCTACACCTTC. Residues: CASSYRGKFGYTF. V and J are TRBV11-2 and TRBJ1-2, with 7 bases lining up with TRBD1. This CDR3 comprises 13 residues. From germline, CDR1 is SGHAT and CDR2 FQNNGV. Trimming at V came to 4 bases and at J to 8 bases, leaving 7 bases not matched to a gene. Filled out from reference TRBV11-2 and TRBJ1-2, the complete variable domain reads EAGVAQSPRYKIIEKRQSVAFWCNPISGHATLYWYQQILGQGPKLLIQFQNNGVVDDSQLPKDRFSAERLKGVDSTLKIQPAKLEDSAVYLCASSYRGKFGYTFGSGTRLTVV.